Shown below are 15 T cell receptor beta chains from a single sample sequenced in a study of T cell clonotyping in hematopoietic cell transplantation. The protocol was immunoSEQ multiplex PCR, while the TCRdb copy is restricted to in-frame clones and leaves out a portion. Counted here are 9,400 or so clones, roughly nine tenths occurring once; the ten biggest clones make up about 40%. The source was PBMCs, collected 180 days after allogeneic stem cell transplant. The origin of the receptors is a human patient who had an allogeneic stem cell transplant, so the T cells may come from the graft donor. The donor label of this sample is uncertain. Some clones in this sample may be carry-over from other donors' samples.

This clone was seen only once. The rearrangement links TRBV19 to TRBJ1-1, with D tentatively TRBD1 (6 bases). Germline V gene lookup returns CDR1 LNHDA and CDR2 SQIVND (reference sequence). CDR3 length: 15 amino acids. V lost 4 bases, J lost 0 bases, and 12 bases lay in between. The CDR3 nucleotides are TGTGCCAGTAGTAACGCCCAGGGGATGAACACTGAAGCTTTCTTT. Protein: CASSNAQGMNTEAFF.

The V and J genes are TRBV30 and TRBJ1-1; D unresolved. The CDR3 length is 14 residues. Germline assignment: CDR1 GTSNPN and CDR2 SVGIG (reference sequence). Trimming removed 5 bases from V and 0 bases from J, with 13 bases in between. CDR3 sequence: CAWFGSMLNTEAFF. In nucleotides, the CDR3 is TGTGCCTGGTTCGGGTCGATGTTGAACACTGAAGCTTTCTTT.

The CDR3 region is CASSLDRGDTQYF. The CDR3 DNA sequence: TGTGCCAGCAGCTTAGACAGGGGAGATACGCAGTATTTT. The J gene is TRBJ2-3, the V gene TRBV7-2, with 7 bases lining up with TRBD1. CDR1 and CDR2 (germline): SGHTA, FQGNSA. This CDR3 contains 13 residues. Trimming cost V 1 base and J 5 bases; bases outside gene matches: 0.

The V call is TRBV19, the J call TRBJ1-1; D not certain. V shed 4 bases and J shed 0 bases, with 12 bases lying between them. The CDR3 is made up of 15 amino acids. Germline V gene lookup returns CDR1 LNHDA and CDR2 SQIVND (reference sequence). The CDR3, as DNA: TGTGCCAGTAGTACCAAAGTTCGGGTGAACACTGAAGCTTTCTTT. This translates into CASSTKVRVNTEAFF.

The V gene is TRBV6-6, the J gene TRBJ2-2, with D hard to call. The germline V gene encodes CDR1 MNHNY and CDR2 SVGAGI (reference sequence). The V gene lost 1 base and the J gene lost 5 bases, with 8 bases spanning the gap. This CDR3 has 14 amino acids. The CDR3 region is CASSYYWLTGELFF. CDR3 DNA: TGTGCCAGCAGTTACTACTGGTTAACCGGGGAGCTGTTTTTT.

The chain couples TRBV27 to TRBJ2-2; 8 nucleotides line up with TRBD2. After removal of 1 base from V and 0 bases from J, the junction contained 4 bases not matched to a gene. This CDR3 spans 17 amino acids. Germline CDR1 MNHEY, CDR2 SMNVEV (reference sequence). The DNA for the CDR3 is TGTGCCAGCAGTTTATACAGCGGGGGAGCGAACACCGGGGAGCTGTTTTTT. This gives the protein CASSLYSGGANTGELFF.

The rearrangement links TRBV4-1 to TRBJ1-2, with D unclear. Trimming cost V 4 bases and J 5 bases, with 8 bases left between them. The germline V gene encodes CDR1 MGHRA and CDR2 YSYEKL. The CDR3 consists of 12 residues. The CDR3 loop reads CASSPGPYGYTF. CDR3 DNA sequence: TGCGCCAGCAGCCCCGGGCCATATGGCTACACCTTC.

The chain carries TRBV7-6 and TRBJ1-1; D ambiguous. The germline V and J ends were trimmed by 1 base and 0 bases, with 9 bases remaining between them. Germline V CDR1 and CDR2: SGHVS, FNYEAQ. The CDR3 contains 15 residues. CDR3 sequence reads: CASSLGGRVNTEAFF. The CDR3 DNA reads TGTGCCAGCAGCTTAGGAGGTCGGGTGAACACTGAAGCTTTCTTT.

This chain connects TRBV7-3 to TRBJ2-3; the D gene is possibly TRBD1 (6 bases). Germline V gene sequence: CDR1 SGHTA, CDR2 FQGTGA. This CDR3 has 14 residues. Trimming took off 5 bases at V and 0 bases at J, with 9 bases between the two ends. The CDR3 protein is CASSPGHSTDTQYF. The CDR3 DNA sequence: TGTGCCAGCAGCCCGGGACACAGCACAGATACGCAGTATTTT.

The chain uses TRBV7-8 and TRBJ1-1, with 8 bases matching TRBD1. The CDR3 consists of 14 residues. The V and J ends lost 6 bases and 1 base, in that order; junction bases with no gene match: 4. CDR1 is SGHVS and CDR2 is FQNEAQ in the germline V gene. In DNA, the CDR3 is TGTGCCAGCAGTCAAGGACAGGGGAACACTGAAGCTTTCTTT. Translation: CASSQGQGNTEAFF.

In DNA, the CDR3 is TGTGCCAGCAGCCAAGGAAGCGGGAGGAACACGAACACCGGGGAGCTGTTTTTT. Encoded protein: CASSQGSGRNTNTGELFF. This chain joins TRBV4-2 and TRBJ2-2, with TRBD2 matching 9 bases. The CDR3 loop spans 18 amino acids. The V and J ends lost 1 base and 0 bases, in that order; junction bases with no gene match: 6. Germline V CDR1 and CDR2: LGHNA, YNFKEQ.

The CDR3 region has the DNA TGTGCCAGCAGCTTATGGGAGGCCCACGAGCAGTACTTC. Encoded protein: CASSLWEAHEQYF. The J gene is TRBJ2-7, the V gene TRBV7-6, with a tentative D call TRBD2 (6 bases). The V gene's germline CDR1 is SGHVS and CDR2 FNYEAQ. With 2 bases removed from V and 5 bases from J, the gap between germline ends came to 10 bases. The CDR3 covers 13 residues.

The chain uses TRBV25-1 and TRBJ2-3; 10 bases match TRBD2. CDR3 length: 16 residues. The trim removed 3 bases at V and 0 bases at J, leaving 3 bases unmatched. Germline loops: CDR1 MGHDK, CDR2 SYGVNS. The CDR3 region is CASSDGLAASTDTQYF. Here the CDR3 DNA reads TGTGCCAGCAGTGATGGACTAGCGGCTAGCACAGATACGCAGTATTTT. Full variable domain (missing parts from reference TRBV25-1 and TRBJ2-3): EADIYQTPRYLVIGTGKKITLECSQTMGHDKMYWYQQDPGMELHLIHYSYGVNSTEKGDLSSESTVSRIRTEHFPLTLESARPSHTSQYLCASSDGLAASTDTQYFGPGTRLTVL.

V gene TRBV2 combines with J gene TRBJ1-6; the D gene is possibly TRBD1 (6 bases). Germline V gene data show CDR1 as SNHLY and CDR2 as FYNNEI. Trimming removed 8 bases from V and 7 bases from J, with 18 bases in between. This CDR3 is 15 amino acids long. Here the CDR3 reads CASGETGGENSPLHF. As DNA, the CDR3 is TGTGCCAGCGGCGAAACCGGGGGCGAAAATTCACCCCTCCACTTT. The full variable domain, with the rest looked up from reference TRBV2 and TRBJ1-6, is EPEVTQTPSHQVTQMGQEVILRCVPISNHLYFYWYRQILGQKVEFLVSFYNNEISEKSEIFDDQFSVERPDGSNFTLKIRSTKLEDSAMYFCASGETGGENSPLHFGNGTRLTVT.

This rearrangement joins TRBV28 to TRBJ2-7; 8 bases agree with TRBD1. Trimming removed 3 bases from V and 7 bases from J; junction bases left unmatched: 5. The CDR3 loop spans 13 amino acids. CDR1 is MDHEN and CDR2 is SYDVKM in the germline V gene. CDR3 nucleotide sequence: TGTGCCAGCAGTTTGGGTCGGACAGGGGAGCAGTACTTC. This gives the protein CASSLGRTGEQYF.